A selection of T cell receptor beta chains follows, all from one sample in a study of cytomegalovirus exposure and HLA in healthy donors. The table came from immunoSEQ multiplex PCR; TCRdb's copy has only in-frame clones and leaves some out. The sample lists around 100,000 clones, around three quarters occurring once. Input material: PBMCs. Receptors were obtained from a woman between 18 and 29 years old in good health and CMV-seropositive. Each CDR3 is given with its conserved first and last residue. The D gene is left open where the match is weak. Clone size is not always given. Where it is, it says once, few, many or a class for expanded clones.

V gene: TRBV6-5
clone size: -
J gene: TRBJ2-3
D gene: -
CDR3 protein: CASSYDGRVDTQYF

V gene: TRBV6-1
clone size: -
J gene: TRBJ1-5
D gene: TRBD1
CDR3 protein: CASADREDQPQHF

V gene: TRBV4-2
clone size: -
J gene: TRBJ2-7
D gene: TRBD2
CDR3 protein: CASSPLSASGSHEQYF

V gene: TRBV6-5
clone size: -
J gene: TRBJ2-3
D gene: TRBD2
CDR3 protein: CASSYPSGGGTDTQYF

V gene: TRBV5-1
clone size: -
J gene: TRBJ1-3
D gene: -
CDR3 protein: CASSGRDSRSGNTIYF

V gene: TRBV30
clone size: -
J gene: TRBJ1-3
D gene: -
CDR3 protein: CAWSLSSGNTIYF

V gene: TRBV4-2
clone size: -
J gene: TRBJ1-6
D gene: TRBD1
CDR3 protein: CASTRFRDRVFNSPLHF

V gene: TRBV9
clone size: -
J gene: TRBJ2-1
D gene: TRBD2
CDR3 protein: CASNWGGVYNEQFF

V gene: TRBV5-1
clone size: -
J gene: TRBJ2-3
D gene: -
CDR3 protein: CASSLGLDTDTQYF

V gene: TRBV25-1
clone size: few
J gene: TRBJ2-3
D gene: -
CDR3 protein: CASSELATSTDTQYF

V gene: TRBV15
clone size: -
J gene: TRBJ2-6
D gene: -
CDR3 protein: CATTHKGDGANVLTF

V gene: TRBV4-1
clone size: -
J gene: TRBJ1-1
D gene: TRBD1
CDR3 protein: CASNHPGQGITEAFF

V gene: TRBV10-3
clone size: -
J gene: TRBJ2-5
D gene: TRBD2
CDR3 protein: CAISRLAGTSQETQYF

V gene: TRBV7-9
clone size: few
J gene: TRBJ1-5
D gene: TRBD1
CDR3 protein: CASSSTGGNQPQHF

V gene: TRBV15
clone size: -
J gene: TRBJ2-1
D gene: TRBD1
CDR3 protein: CATSRDRTGVAYNEQFF

V gene: TRBV7-9
clone size: -
J gene: TRBJ1-2
D gene: -
CDR3 protein: CASTPRGNYGYTF

V gene: TRBV5-4
clone size: -
J gene: -
D gene: TRBD2
CDR3 protein: CASSFGTRDYEQYF

V gene: TRBV29-1
clone size: once
J gene: TRBJ2-2
D gene: -
CDR3 protein: CSVRSFTGELFF